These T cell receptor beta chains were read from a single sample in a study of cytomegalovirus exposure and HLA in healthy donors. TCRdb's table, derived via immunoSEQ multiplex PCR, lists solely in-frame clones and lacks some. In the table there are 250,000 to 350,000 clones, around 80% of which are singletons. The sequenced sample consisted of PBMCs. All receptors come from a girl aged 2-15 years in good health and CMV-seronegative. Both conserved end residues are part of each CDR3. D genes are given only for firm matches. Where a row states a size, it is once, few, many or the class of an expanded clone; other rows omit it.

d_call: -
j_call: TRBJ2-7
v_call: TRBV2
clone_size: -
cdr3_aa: CASRDSFYEQYF
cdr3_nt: TGTGCCAGCAGGGACAGCTTTTACGAGCAGTACTTC

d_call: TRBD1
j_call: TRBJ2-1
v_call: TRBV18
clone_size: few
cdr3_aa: CASSPPPGGNEQFF
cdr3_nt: TGTGCCAGCTCACCACCCCCAGGGGGCAATGAGCAGTTCTTC

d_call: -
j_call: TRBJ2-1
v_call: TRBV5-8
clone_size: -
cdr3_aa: CASSFSTPGEQFF
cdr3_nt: TGTGCCAGCAGCTTTTCTACCCCGGGTGAGCAGTTCTTC

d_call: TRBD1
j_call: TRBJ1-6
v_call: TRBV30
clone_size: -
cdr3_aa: CAWSVLAGGNSPLHF
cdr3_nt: TGTGCCTGGAGTGTACTGGCAGGGGGTAATTCACCCCTCCACTTT

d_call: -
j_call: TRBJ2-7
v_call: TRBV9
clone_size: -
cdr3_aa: CASSPANGGLRYEQYF
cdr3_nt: TGTGCCAGCAGCCCAGCCAACGGAGGGTTACGCTACGAGCAGTACTTC

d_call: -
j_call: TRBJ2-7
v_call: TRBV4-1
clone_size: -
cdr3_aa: CASSPIGQHYEQYF
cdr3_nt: TGCGCCAGCAGCCCAATCGGACAGCACTACGAGCAGTACTTC

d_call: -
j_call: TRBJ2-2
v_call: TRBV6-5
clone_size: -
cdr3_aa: CASSYFRSNTGELFF
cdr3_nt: TGTGCCAGCAGTTATTTCCGCAGCAACACCGGGGAACTGTTTTTT

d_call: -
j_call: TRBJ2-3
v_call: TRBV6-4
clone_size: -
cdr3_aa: CAPGWGGHDF
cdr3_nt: TGTGCCCCAGGGTGGGGGGGACACGATTTT

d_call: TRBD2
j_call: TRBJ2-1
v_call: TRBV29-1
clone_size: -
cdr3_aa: CSVVPSGRSHEQFF
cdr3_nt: TGCAGCGTTGTACCTAGCGGGAGGTCCCATGAGCAGTTCTTC

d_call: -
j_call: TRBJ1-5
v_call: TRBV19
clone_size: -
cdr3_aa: CASSLQGGQPQHF
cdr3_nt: TGTGCCAGTAGTCTACAGGGTGGACAGCCCCAGCATTTT

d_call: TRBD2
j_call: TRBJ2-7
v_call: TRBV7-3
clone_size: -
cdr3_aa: CASSPTAGGVGAIYEQYF
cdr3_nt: TGTGCCAGCAGCCCTACCGCGGGGGGCGTGGGGGCCATCTACGAGCAGTACTTC

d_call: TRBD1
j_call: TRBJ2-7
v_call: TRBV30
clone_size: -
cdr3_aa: CAWSGTGYEQYF
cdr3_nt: TGTGCCTGGAGCGGGACAGGCTACGAGCAGTACTTC

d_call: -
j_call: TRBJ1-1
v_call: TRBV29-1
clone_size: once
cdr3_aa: CSVTGTAQNTEAFF
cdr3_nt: TGCAGCGTGACCGGGACTGCTCAGAACACTGAAGCTTTCTTT

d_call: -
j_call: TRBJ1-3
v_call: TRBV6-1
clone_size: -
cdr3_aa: CASSELRYSGNTIYF
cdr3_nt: TGTGCCAGCAGTGAACTACGATACTCTGGAAACACCATATATTTT

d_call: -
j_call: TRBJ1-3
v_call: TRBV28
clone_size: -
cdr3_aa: CASSLRFIYRSNLSGNTIYF
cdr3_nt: TGTGCCAGCAGTTTGAGGTTCATCTACAGGAGCAATTTATCTGGAAACACCATATATTTT

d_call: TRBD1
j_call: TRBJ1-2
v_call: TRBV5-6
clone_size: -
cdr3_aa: CASSVGFPGQGSYGYTF
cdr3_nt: TGTGCCAGCAGCGTTGGCTTTCCGGGACAGGGTAGCTATGGCTACACCTTC

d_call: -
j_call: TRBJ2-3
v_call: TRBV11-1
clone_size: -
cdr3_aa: CASSRPPKQGTDTQYF
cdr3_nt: TGTGCCAGCAGCAGACCGCCGAAGCAGGGTACAGATACGCAGTATTTT

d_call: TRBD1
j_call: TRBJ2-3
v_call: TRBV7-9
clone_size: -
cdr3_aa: CASSHGDRGTHTQYF
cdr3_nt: TGTGCCAGCAGCCACGGGGACAGGGGGACTCATACGCAGTATTTT

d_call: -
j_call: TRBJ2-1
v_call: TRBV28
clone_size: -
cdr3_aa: CASSRDSPARNEQFF
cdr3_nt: TGTGCCAGCAGTCGGGACTCCCCCGCCCGGAATGAGCAGTTCTTC

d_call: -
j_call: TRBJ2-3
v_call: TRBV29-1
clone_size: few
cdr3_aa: CSVEAGFTDTQYF
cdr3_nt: TGCAGCGTTGAAGCGGGGTTCACAGATACGCAGTATTTT

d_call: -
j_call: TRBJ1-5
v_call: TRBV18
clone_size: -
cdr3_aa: CASSAMGTLKNQPQHF
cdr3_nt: TGTGCCAGCTCGGCGATGGGGACACTGAAAAATCAGCCCCAGCATTTT

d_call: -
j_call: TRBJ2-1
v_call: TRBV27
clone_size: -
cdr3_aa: CASSYLLMGLPYNEQFF
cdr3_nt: TGTGCCAGCAGTTACCTCCTCATGGGGCTCCCCTACAATGAGCAGTTCTTC

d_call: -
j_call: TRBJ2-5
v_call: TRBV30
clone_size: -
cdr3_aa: CAWSEGVARIETQYF
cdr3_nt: TGTGCCTGGAGTGAGGGGGTGGCACGGATAGAGACCCAGTACTTC

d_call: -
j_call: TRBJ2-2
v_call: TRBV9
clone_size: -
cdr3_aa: CASSVRPGTNTGELFF
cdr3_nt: TGTGCCAGCAGCGTAAGACCGGGAACAAACACCGGGGAGCTGTTTTTT

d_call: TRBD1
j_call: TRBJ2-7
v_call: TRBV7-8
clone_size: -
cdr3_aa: CASSLVRDRRSYEQYF
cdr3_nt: TGTGCCAGCAGCTTAGTACGGGACAGGCGCTCCTACGAGCAGTACTTC

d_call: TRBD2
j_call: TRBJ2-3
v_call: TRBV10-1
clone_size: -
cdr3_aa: CASSDAGTSGSSQYF
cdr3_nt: TGCGCCAGCAGTGACGCCGGGACTAGCGGGAGTTCGCAGTATTTT

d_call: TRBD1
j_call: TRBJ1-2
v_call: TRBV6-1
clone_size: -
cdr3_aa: CASSPQGARNYGYTF
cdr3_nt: TGTGCCAGCTCACCTCAGGGGGCGCGGAACTATGGCTACACCTTC

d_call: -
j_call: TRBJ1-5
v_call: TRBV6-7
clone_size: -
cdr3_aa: CASSWGLNQPQHF
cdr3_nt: TGTGCCAGTTCGTGGGGCCTTAATCAGCCCCAGCATTTT

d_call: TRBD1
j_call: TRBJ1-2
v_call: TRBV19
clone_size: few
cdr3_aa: CASSPLNRGPSNYGYTF
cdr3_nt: TGTGCCAGTAGTCCCTTGAACAGGGGGCCTTCTAACTATGGCTACACCTTC

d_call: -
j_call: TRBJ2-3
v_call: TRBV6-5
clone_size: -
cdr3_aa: CASSYGWRTDTQYF
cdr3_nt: TGTGCCAGCAGTTATGGGTGGAGGACAGATACGCAGTATTTT

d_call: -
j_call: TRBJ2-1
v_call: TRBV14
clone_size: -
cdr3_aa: CASSLQGSEDNEQFF
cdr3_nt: TGTGCCAGCAGCCTGCAGGGGAGTGAAGACAATGAGCAGTTCTTC